This TCR beta chain was sequenced in a study of neoadjuvant anti-PD-1 for oral cavity cancer. General study results and limits: TCR analyses covered only a few patients per response group.

Note on this clone: What it recognizes is unknown.

The CDR3 consists of 13 residues. The ends were cut back, 5 bases at V and 1 base at J, with 8 bases in the middle. CDR1 and CDR2 from the germline V gene are SEHNR and FQNEAQ (reference sequence). Six replicates per PBMC sample, mostly from 450 to 600 ng of genomic DNA. Method: immunoSEQ multiplex PCR; TCRdb's copy keeps in-frame clones and lacks some. The repertoire holds 75,000 to 100,000 clones, under 85% seen once, with approximately 3.4% in the top ten. This specimen consisted of PBMCs, obtained before nivolumab (anti-PD-1) treatment. This TCR was recovered from a person between 40 and 79 years old with oral cavity squamous cell carcinoma. The rearrangement joins TRBV7-9 to TRBJ1-1; no reliable D call. For the CDR3, the DNA is TGTGCCAGCAGCACGGGCCCGAACACTGAAGCTTTCTTT. It yields the protein CASSTGPNTEAFF.